This TCR beta chain came from a study of CD8 T cells in Susac syndrome. Regarding the study as a whole: The authors acknowledged that their TCR sequencing and HLA analysis involved a relatively small number of individuals.

As for this clonotype: Its antigen is currently unknown.

When the RNA was reverse transcribed, random hexamers were used with an input of roughly 0.45 to 1 ug. The CDR3 of TCR beta was amplified by immunoSEQ multiplex PCR across 54 Vbeta and 13 Jbeta. TCRdb independently ran MiXCR on the immunoSEQ multiplex PCR reads; one entry per CDR3 protein. The sample includes some 450,000 distinct CDR3 sequences, approximately 89% of them seen just once. Trimming left V 7 bases short and J 2 bases short, with 12 bases between. The CDR3 spans 13 residues. Germline lookup yields CDR1 SNHLY and CDR2 FYNNEI. This chain joins TRBV2 and TRBJ2-7, with a tentative D call TRBD2 (6 bases). The clonotype was recovered from a human donor with multiple sclerosis. The sample comprised CD8+ T cells from PBMCs. CDR3 amino acids: CASIAGPAYEQYF. In DNA, the CDR3 is TGTGCCAGCATCGCGGGACCGGCCTACGAGCAGTACTTC.